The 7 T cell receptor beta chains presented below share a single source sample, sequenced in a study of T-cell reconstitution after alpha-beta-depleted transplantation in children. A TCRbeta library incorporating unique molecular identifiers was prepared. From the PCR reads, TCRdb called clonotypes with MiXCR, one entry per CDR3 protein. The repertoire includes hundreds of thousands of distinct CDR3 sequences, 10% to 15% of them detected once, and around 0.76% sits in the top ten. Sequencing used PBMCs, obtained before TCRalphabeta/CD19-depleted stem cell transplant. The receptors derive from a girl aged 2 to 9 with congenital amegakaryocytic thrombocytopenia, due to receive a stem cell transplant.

CDR3 DNA: TGTGCCAGCAGCTCACATAGCGGGAGGTCGAGCTCCTACAATGAGCAGTTCTTC. Residues: CASSSHSGRSSSYNEQFF. J is TRBJ2-1 and V is TRBV11-1, with 10 nucleotides matching TRBD2. V trimming: 4 bases; J trimming: 0 bases; junction bases outside the gene matches: 9. This CDR3 is built from 18 residues. Germline CDR1 is SGHAT and CDR2 is FQDESV (reference sequence).

Here the CDR3 DNA reads TGTGCCAGCAGTGAAGACAGCTACTCCTACGAGCAGTACTTC. Encoded protein: CASSEDSYSYEQYF. The V gene is TRBV2, the J gene TRBJ2-7; D not certain. Germline assignment: CDR1 SNHLY and CDR2 FYNNEI. The CDR3 has 14 residues. The V end was cut by 1 base, the J end by 0 bases, with 7 bases between.

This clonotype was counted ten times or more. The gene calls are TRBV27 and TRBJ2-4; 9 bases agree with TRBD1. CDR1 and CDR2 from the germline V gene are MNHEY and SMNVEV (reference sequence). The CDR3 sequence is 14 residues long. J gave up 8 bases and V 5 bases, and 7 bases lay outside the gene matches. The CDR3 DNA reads TGTGCCAGCAGTCCACAGGGGGCCCTGGACATTCAGTACTTC. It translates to CASSPQGALDIQYF.

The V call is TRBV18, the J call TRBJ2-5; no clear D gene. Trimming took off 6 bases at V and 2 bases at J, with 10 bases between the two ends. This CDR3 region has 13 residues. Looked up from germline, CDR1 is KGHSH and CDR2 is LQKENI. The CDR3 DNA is TGTGCCAGCTCGGTGCTAGGACAAGAGACCCAGTACTTC. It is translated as CASSVLGQETQYF.

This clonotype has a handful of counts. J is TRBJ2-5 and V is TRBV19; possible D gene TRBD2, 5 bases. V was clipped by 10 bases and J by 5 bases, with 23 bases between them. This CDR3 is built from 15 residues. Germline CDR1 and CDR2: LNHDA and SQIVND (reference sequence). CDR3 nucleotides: TGTGCCACATCCCTGACTGGTCTAGAGGGTGAGACCCAGTACTTC. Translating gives CATSLTGLEGETQYF.

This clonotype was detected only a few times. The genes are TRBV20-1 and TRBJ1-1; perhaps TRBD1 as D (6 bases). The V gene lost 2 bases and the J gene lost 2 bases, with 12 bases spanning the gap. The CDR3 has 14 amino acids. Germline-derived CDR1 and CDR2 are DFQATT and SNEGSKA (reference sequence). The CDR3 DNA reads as TGCAGTGCTAGACAGGACAGCTCAAACACTGAAGCTTTCTTT. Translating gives CSARQDSSNTEAFF.

DNA of the CDR3: TGTGCCAGCAGTTTACGGCAGGGACATGAGCAGTTCTTC. This sequence encodes CASSLRQGHEQFF. The genes are TRBV12-3 or TRBV12-4 and TRBJ2-1, with D perhaps being TRBD1 or TRBD2 (5 bases each). This CDR3 contains 13 residues. V dropped 2 bases and J dropped 8 bases, with 10 bases sitting between them.